The rows below give T cell receptor beta chains drawn from one sample of a study of cytomegalovirus exposure and HLA in healthy donors. The method was immunoSEQ multiplex PCR; TCRdb's version includes in-frame clones alone and lacks a portion of them. The table lists 100,000 to 150,000 clones, around 80% of them singletons. Material: PBMCs. The receptor source for this set is a young woman in good health and CMV-seronegative. Each CDR3 is given with its conserved first and last residue. The D gene is left open where the match is weak. Some rows mark clone size as missing; the rest say once, few, many or name a class of expanded clone.

v_call,clone_size,j_call,d_call,cdr3_aa,cdr3_nt
TRBV6-5,.,TRBJ2-5,TRBD1,CASSRTGKETQYF,TGTGCCAGCAGTCGGACAGGGAAAGAGACCCAGTACTTC
TRBV7-9,.,TRBJ2-1,TRBD1,CASSPGLRQGVFNEQFF,TGTGCCAGCAGCCCGGGCCTTCGACAGGGGGTTTTTAATGAGCAGTTCTTC
TRBV19,.,TRBJ1-1,TRBD1,CASSPWTGGSLEAFF,TGTGCCAGTAGTCCCTGGACAGGGGGCTCTCTTGAAGCTTTCTTT
TRBV11-1,.,TRBJ1-6,.,CASRWTRSYNSPLHF,TGTGCCAGCAGATGGACAAGATCCTATAATTCACCCCTCCACTTT
TRBV28,.,TRBJ1-5,TRBD1,CASSGQANQPQHF,TGTGCCAGCAGCGGACAGGCCAATCAGCCCCAGCATTTT
TRBV9,.,TRBJ2-7,.,CASSPRETSSYEQYF,TGTGCCAGCAGCCCACGGGAGACTTCCTCCTACGAGCAGTACTTC
TRBV29-1,.,TRBJ1-1,.,CSHIRGGEAFF,TGCAGCCACATACGGGGAGGTGAAGCTTTCTTT
TRBV5-1,.,TRBJ1-6,TRBD1,CASSSDRENSPLHF,TGCGCCAGCAGCTCGGACAGGGAAAATTCACCCCTCCACTTT
TRBV6-1,.,TRBJ1-1,TRBD1,CASGRQGTTEAFF,TGTGCCAGCGGAAGACAGGGGACCACTGAAGCTTTCTTT
TRBV6-1,.,TRBJ2-7,.,CASSESGADYEQYF,TGTGCCAGCAGTGAAAGTGGAGCCGACTACGAGCAGTACTTC
TRBV29-1,.,TRBJ1-1,.,CSVTSSTETNTEAFF,TGCAGCGTTACCTCCTCGACAGAAACGAACACTGAAGCTTTCTTT
TRBV21-1,.,TRBJ2-1,.,CASSKVGDRGYEQFF,TGTGCCAGCAGCAAAGTGGGGGACAGGGGGTATGAGCAGTTCTTC
TRBV30,few,TRBJ2-5,TRBD1,CAWSPYRGSKKETQYF,TGTGCCTGGAGTCCCTACAGGGGGTCGAAAAAAGAGACCCAGTACTTC
TRBV7-9,.,TRBJ1-1,TRBD1,CASSKTGPNTEAFF,TGTGCCAGCAGTAAGACAGGGCCGAACACTGAAGCTTTCTTT
TRBV7-9,.,TRBJ2-2,.,CSSSPPPGMNTGELFF,TGTTCCAGCAGCCCACCCCCGGGGATGAACACCGGGGAGCTGTTTTTT
TRBV10-2,once,TRBJ2-1,.,CASRGPYNEQFF,TGCGCCAGCAGGGGCCCCTACAATGAGCAGTTCTTC
TRBV7-8,few,TRBJ2-3,TRBD2,CASSSSGGAVPDTQYF,TGTGCCAGCAGCTCTAGCGGGGGGGCCGTGCCAGATACGCAGTATTTT
TRBV7-8,.,TRBJ1-3,.,CASSLGQDTIYF,TGTGCCAGCAGCTTAGGACAGGACACCATATATTTT
TRBV19,once,TRBJ2-7,.,CASSPAGTSYEQYF,TGTGCCAGTAGTCCGGCAGGGACTTCCTACGAGCAGTACTTC
TRBV28,.,TRBJ1-4,TRBD1,CASSHDRGGEKLFF,TGTGCCAGCAGCCACGACAGGGGTGGTGAAAAACTGTTTTTT
TRBV19,once,TRBJ1-2,.,CASSLPGRGNYGYTF,TGTGCCAGTAGCCTACCAGGGCGGGGGAACTATGGCTACACCTTC
TRBV29-1,.,TRBJ1-1,.,CSVRGTEAFF,TGCAGCGTTCGGGGCACTGAAGCTTTCTTT
TRBV4-1,.,TRBJ1-2,.,CASSQLSRQEGYTF,TGCGCCAGCAGCCAATTAAGTCGACAAGAAGGCTACACCTTC
TRBV7-9,.,TRBJ2-3,TRBD2,CASSLSGDSTDTQYF,TGTGCCAGCAGCCTGAGCGGGGACAGCACAGATACGCAGTATTTT
TRBV5-5,.,TRBJ1-1,.,CASSLVGGNTEAFF,TGTGCCAGCAGCTTGGTAGGAGGGAACACTGAAGCTTTCTTT
TRBV4-1,.,TRBJ1-2,.,CASSQQQTGTDYGYTF,TGCGCCAGCAGCCAACAACAAACAGGAACCGACTATGGCTACACCTTC
TRBV4-2,few,TRBJ2-3,.,CASSQEAAGHPLDYTQYF,TGTGCCAGCAGCCAAGAGGCGGCAGGCCATCCACTAGATTATACGCAGTATTTT
TRBV7-3,.,TRBJ2-1,TRBD2,CASSPWTSGSRNEQFF,TGTGCCAGCAGCCCCTGGACTAGCGGGAGTCGTAATGAGCAGTTCTTC
TRBV19,.,TRBJ2-1,TRBD2,CASSKTSYYNEQFF,TGTGCCAGTAGTAAGACTAGCTACTACAATGAGCAGTTCTTC
TRBV11-1,.,TRBJ2-7,TRBD1,CASSRTGGGYEQYF,TGTGCCAGCAGTCGGACAGGGGGCGGCTACGAGCAGTACTTC
TRBV2,.,TRBJ1-2,.,CASSGLTGGYGYTF,TGTGCCAGCAGTGGACTCACTGGCGGCTATGGCTACACCTTC
TRBV5-1,.,TRBJ2-2,.,CASSFSQGSNTGELFF,TGCGCCAGCAGCTTTTCGCAGGGGTCGAACACCGGGGAGCTGTTTTTT
TRBV19,.,TRBJ1-1,.,CASSTPGLEAFF,TGTGCCAGTAGTACCCCCGGTTTAGAAGCTTTCTTT
TRBV4-1,.,TRBJ1-3,.,CASSQEAGMIGNTIYF,TGCGCCAGCAGCCAAGAGGCAGGAATGATAGGAAACACCATATATTTT
TRBV2,.,TRBJ1-5,TRBD1,CASSGQGGQPQHF,TGTGCCAGCAGTGGACAGGGTGGTCAGCCCCAGCATTTT
TRBV7-9,.,TRBJ2-1,.,CASSLDHRRQFF,TGTGCCAGCAGCTTAGATCATCGTAGGCAGTTCTTC
TRBV2,.,TRBJ1-1,.,CASSETQVTFF,TGTGCCAGCAGTGAAACACAGGTGACTTTCTTT
TRBV2,.,TRBJ2-1,TRBD2,CASMGLATARQFF,TGTGCCAGCATGGGACTAGCGACCGCTCGGCAGTTCTTC
TRBV27,.,TRBJ2-3,TRBD2,CASSHRGLTTDTQYF,TGTGCCAGCAGTCATCGGGGACTAACCACAGATACGCAGTATTTT
TRBV15,.,TRBJ1-1,TRBD1,CATSRDTGTVNTEAFF,TGTGCCACCAGCAGGGACACCGGGACAGTGAACACTGAAGCTTTCTTT
TRBV7-8,.,TRBJ2-5,TRBD2,CASSLAKESSGMRETQYF,TGTGCCAGCAGCTTAGCGAAGGAGTCTAGCGGGATGAGAGAGACCCAGTACTTC
TRBV13,.,TRBJ1-2,TRBD1,CASSLVQGESYGYTF,TGTGCCAGCAGCTTAGTACAGGGGGAGAGTTATGGCTACACCTTC
TRBV7-2,.,TRBJ1-2,.,CASSSWDTGGYTF,TGTGCCAGCAGCTCGTGGGACACGGGAGGCTACACCTTC
TRBV11-3,medium-sized,TRBJ2-1,.,CASSLGDSGGGNEQFF,TGTGCCAGCAGCTTAGGAGACAGCGGAGGAGGGAATGAGCAGTTCTTC
TRBV5-1,once,TRBJ2-7,TRBD1,CASTDREKAYEQYF,TGCGCCAGCACCGACAGGGAGAAAGCCTACGAGCAGTACTTC
TRBV7-9,.,TRBJ2-7,.,CSWKGGNLYEQYF,TGTTCCTGGAAGGGCGGGAATTTATACGAGCAGTACTTC
TRBV5-6,.,TRBJ1-1,.,CASSQTPNTEAFF,TGTGCCAGCAGCCAGACACCTAACACTGAAGCTTTCTTT
TRBV2,.,TRBJ2-7,.,CASSDRASSYEQYF,TGTGCCAGCAGTGACAGGGCCTCTTCCTACGAGCAGTACTTC
TRBV7-6,.,TRBJ1-3,.,CASSLGNRASGNTIYF,TGTGCCAGCAGCCTCGGTAACAGGGCATCTGGAAACACCATATATTTT
TRBV5-1,once,TRBJ2-7,TRBD2,CASSRGTSGASSYEQYF,TGCGCCAGCAGCCGAGGGACTAGCGGGGCGAGCTCCTACGAGCAGTACTTC
TRBV29-1,.,TRBJ1-1,.,CSVGGLMNTEAFF,TGCAGCGTCGGGGGGCTCATGAACACTGAAGCTTTCTTT
TRBV19,few,TRBJ1-2,TRBD1,CASSDRGVDGYTF,TGTGCCAGTAGTGACAGGGGAGTCGATGGCTACACCTTC
TRBV7-7,.,TRBJ2-3,TRBD2,CASRPLAWPSGSDTQYF,TGTGCTAGCAGACCCCTCGCTTGGCCTAGCGGGAGTGATACGCAGTATTTT
TRBV5-1,.,TRBJ2-7,TRBD2,CASSLAQGLAYEQYF,TGCGCCAGCAGCTTGGCCCAGGGACTAGCCTACGAGCAGTACTTC
TRBV7-2,.,TRBJ1-2,.,CASSPVSSYSANYNYGYTF,TGTGCCAGCAGCCCGGTATCGAGTTACTCTGCGAACTATAACTATGGCTACACCTTC
TRBV11-1,.,TRBJ2-5,.,CASSRVGVWETQYF,TGTGCCAGCAGTCGAGTAGGGGTGTGGGAGACCCAGTACTTC
TRBV5-4,once,TRBJ2-3,TRBD2,CASSLFSGGSTDTQYF,TGTGCCAGCAGCTTGTTTAGCGGGGGAAGCACAGATACGCAGTATTTT
TRBV9,.,TRBJ2-7,TRBD2,CASSVGGGASGQYF,TGTGCCAGCAGCGTAGGCGGGGGGGCGTCGGGGCAGTACTTC
TRBV10-3,.,TRBJ1-2,.,CAISEPGANYGYTF,TGTGCCATCAGTGAGCCAGGGGCCAACTATGGCTACACCTTC
TRBV5-1,.,TRBJ2-7,TRBD1,CASSLGQGDEQYF,TGCGCCAGCAGCTTGGGACAGGGCGACGAACAGTACTTC